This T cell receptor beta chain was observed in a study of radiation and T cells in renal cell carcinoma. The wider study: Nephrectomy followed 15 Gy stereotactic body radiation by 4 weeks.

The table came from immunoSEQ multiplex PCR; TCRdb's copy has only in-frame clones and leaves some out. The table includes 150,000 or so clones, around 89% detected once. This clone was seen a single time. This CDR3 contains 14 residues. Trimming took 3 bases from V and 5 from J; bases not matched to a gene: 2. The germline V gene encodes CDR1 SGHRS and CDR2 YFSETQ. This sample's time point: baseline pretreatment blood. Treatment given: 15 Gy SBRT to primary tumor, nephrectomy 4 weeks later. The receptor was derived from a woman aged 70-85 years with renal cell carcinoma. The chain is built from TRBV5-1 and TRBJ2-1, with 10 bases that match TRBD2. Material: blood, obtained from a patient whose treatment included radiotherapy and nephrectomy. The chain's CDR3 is CASSSLAGDNEQFF. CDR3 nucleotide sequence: TGCGCCAGCAGCTCCCTAGCGGGGGACAATGAGCAGTTCTTC.